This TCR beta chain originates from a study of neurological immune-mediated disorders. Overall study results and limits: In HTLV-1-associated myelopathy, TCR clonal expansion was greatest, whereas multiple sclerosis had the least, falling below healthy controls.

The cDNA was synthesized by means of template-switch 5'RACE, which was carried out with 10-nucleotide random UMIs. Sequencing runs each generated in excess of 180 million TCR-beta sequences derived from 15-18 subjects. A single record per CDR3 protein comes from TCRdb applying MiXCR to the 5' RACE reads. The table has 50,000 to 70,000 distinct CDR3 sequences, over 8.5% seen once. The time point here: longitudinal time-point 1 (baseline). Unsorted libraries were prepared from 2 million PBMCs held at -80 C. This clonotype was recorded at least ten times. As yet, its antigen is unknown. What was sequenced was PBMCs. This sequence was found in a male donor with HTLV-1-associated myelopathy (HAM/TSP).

The CDR3 spells CASSLSGGESEQYF. The DNA for the CDR3 is TGTGCCAGCAGCTTATCAGGGGGCGAATCCGAGCAGTACTTC. The V gene is TRBV7-3, the J gene TRBJ2-7, with 8 bases that match TRBD1. Per the germline V gene, CDR1 is SGHTA and CDR2 is FQGTGA. The CDR3 totals 14 residues. V lost 2 bases to trimming and J lost 6 bases; unmatched junction nucleotides: 6.